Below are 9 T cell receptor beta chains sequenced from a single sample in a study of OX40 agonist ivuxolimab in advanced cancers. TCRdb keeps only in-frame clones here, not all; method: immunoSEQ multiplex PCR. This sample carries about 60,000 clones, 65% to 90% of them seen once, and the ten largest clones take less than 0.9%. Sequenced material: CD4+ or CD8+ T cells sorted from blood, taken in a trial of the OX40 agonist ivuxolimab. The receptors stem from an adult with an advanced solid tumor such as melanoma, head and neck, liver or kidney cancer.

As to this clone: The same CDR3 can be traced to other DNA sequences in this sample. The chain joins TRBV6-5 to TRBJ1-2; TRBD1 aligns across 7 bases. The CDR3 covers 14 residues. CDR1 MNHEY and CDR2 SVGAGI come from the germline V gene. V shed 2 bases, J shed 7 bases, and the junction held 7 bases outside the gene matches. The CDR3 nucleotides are TGTGCCAGCAGTTACCGGGGACAGAGCTCTGGCTACACCTTC. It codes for CASSYRGQSSGYTF.

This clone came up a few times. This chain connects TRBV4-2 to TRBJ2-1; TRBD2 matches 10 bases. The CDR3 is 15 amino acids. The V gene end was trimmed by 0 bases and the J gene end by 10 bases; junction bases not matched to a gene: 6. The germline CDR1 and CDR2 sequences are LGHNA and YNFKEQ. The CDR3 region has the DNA TGTGCCAGCAGCCAAGATTTAGCGGGGGGTTTCGAGCAGTTCTTC. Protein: CASSQDLAGGFEQFF.

CDR3 amino acids: CASSLGAGTEAFF. As DNA, the CDR3 is TGCGCCAGCAGCTTGGGAGCCGGCACTGAAGCTTTCTTT. The genes are TRBV5-1 and TRBJ1-1; D remains unclear. The germline gives CDR1 SGHRS, CDR2 YFSETQ. Trimming removed 0 bases from V and 4 bases from J, with 7 bases in between. The CDR3 sequence is 13 residues long.

The chain's CDR3 is CASKAGNTQYF. CDR3 bases: TGTGCCTCTAAGGCGGGGAATACGCAGTATTTT. The gene calls are TRBV6-5 and TRBJ2-3; weak D call: TRBD2 (6 bases). The germline V and J ends were trimmed by 11 bases and 7 bases, with 13 bases remaining between them. The CDR3 is 11 residues long. Germline CDR1 and CDR2: MNHEY and SVGAGI.

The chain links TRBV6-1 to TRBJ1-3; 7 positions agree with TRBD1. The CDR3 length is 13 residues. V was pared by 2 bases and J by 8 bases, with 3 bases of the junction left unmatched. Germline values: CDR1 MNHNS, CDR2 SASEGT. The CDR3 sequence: CASSEPGGYTIYF. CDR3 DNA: TGTGCCAGCAGTGAACCAGGGGGGTACACCATATATTTT.

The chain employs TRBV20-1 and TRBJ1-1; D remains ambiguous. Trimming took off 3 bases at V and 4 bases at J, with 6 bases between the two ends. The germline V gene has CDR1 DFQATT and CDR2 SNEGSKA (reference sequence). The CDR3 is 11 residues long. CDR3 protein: CSASTFTEAFF. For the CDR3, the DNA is TGCAGTGCTAGCACCTTCACTGAAGCTTTCTTT.

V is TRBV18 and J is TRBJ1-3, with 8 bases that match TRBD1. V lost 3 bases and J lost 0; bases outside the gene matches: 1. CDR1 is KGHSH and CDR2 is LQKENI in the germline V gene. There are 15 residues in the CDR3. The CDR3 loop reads CASSPGQGSGNTIYF. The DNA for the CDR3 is TGTGCCAGCTCACCCGGACAGGGCTCTGGAAACACCATATATTTT. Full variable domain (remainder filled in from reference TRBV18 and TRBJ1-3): NAGVMQNPRHLVRRRGQEARLRCSPMKGHSHVYWYRQLPEEGLKFMVYLQKENIIDESGMPKERFSAEFPKEGPSILRIQQVVRGDSAAYFCASSPGQGSGNTIYFGEGSWLTVV.

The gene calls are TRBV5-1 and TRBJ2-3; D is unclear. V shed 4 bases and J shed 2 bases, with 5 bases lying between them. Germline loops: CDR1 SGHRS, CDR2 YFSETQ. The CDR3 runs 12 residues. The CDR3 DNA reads TGCGCCAGCAGCGAACCCACAGATACGCAGTATTTT. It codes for CASSEPTDTQYF.

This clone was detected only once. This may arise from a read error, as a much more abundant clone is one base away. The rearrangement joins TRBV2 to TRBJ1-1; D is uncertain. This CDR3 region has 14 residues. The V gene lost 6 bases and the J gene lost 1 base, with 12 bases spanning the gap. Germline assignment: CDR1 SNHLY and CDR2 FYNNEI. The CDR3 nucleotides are TGTGCCAGCAGCTTCGAGACGGGGAACACTGAAGCTTTCTTT. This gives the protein CASSFETGNTEAFF. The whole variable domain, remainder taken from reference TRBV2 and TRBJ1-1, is EPEVTQTPSHQVTQMGQEVILRCVPISNHLYFYWYRQILGQKVEFLVSFYNNEISEKSEIFDDQFSVERPDGSNFTLKIRSTKLEDSAMYFCASSFETGNTEAFFGQGTRLTVV.